This passage covers 19 T cell receptor beta chains from one sample sequenced in a study of early T cells in non-severe SARS-CoV-2 infection. TCRdb ran MiXCR on the 5' RACE reads and lists one entry per CDR3 protein. The repertoire holds over 45,000 distinct CDR3 sequences, about 10% seen once, with 6.5% in the top ten. Sequencing used whole blood. The receptors stem from an adult who was a healthcare worker with PCR-confirmed SARS-CoV-2 infection or an uninfected control (not recorded which).

This clonotype occurred a few times. This chain uses TRBV7-8 with TRBJ1-2; 9 bases map to TRBD1. This CDR3 spans 15 amino acids. J was trimmed by 5 bases and V by 3 bases; bases with no gene match: 7. Looked up from germline, CDR1 is SGHVS and CDR2 is FQNEAQ. CDR3 nucleotide sequence: TGTGCCAGCAGCTTTGGGGGACAGGGATCATATGGCTACACCTTC. Translated: CASSFGGQGSYGYTF.

This clonotype was observed at least ten times. The rearrangement uses TRBV5-1 and TRBJ1-1, with 9 bases that match TRBD1. Unmatched junction bases numbered 4, after V lost 1 base and J lost 3 bases. Per the germline V gene, CDR1 is SGHRS and CDR2 is YFSETQ. The CDR3 is 15 amino acids. The CDR3 DNA reads as TGCGCCAGCAGCTTGTCGGGACAGGGTTACACTGAAGCTTTCTTT. This gives the protein CASSLSGQGYTEAFF.

The chain joins TRBV9 to TRBJ2-6, with D hard to call. CDR3 size: 15 residues. CDR1 SGDLS and CDR2 YYNGEE come from the germline V gene. CDR3 protein: CACSVGGAGANVLTF. In DNA form, the CDR3 reads TGTGCTTGCAGCGTGGGTGGCGCCGGGGCCAACGTCCTGACTTTC.

This chain links TRBV3-1 with TRBJ2-7, with 8 bases matching TRBD1. The CDR3 consists of 16 residues. Looked up from germline, CDR1 is LGHDT and CDR2 is YNNKEL (reference sequence). J lost 4 bases, V lost 0 bases, and 8 bases had no gene match. CDR3 protein: CASSQDMRTGRYEQYF. The CDR3 bases are TGTGCCAGCAGCCAAGATATGAGGACAGGGAGATACGAGCAGTACTTC.

This clonotype was counted between two and nine times. The chain combines TRBV18 with TRBJ2-6; 13 bases fit TRBD2. Germline V gives CDR1 KGHSH, CDR2 LQKENI. V gave up 3 bases and J gave up 0 bases; unmatched junction bases: 11. The CDR3 totals 21 residues. The CDR3 sequence is CASSPTSGRSRGLSGANVLTF. The CDR3 nucleotides read TGTGCCAGCTCACCGACTAGCGGGAGGTCTCGCGGGCTCTCTGGGGCCAACGTCCTGACTTTC.

The chain carries TRBV7-9 and TRBJ1-5; 7 nucleotides line up with TRBD1. Germline V gene lookup returns CDR1 SEHNR and CDR2 FQNEAQ (reference sequence). This CDR3 spans 15 amino acids. Unmatched junction bases numbered 5, after V lost 5 bases and J lost 1 base. The DNA of the CDR3 is TGTGCCAGCAGCCAGGGGGTCGAAAGCAATCAGCCCCAGCATTTT. It is translated as CASSQGVESNQPQHF.

V gene TRBV12-3 or TRBV12-4 combines with J gene TRBJ2-7; D is unresolved. The CDR3 loop spans 12 amino acids. V was clipped by 5 bases and J by 6 bases, with 11 bases between them. The CDR3 nucleotides are TGTGCCAGCAGTCTAGGACCAACCGAGCAGTACTTC. Amino acid sequence: CASSLGPTEQYF.

This clonotype was picked up many times. The chain recombines TRBV11-3 with TRBJ2-1; D may match TRBD1 or TRBD2 (5 bases each). CDR3 length: 15 amino acids. CDR1 SGHNT and CDR2 YENEEA come from the germline V gene. V lost 2 bases to trimming and J lost 4 bases, with 12 bases between them. The CDR3 DNA reads as TGTGCCAGCAGCTTAACGAGGGGTTCATACAATGAGCAGTTCTTC. This translates into CASSLTRGSYNEQFF. Full variable domain (outside the CDR3, taken from reference TRBV11-3 and TRBJ2-1): EAGVVQSPRYKIIEKKQPVAFWCNPISGHNTLYWYLQNLGQGPELLIRYENEEAVDDSQLPKDRFSAERLKGVDSTLKIQPAELGDSAVYLCASSLTRGSYNEQFFGPGTRLTVL.

This clonotype was found many times. V gene TRBV20-1 combines with J gene TRBJ2-1; D is undetermined. CDR1 and CDR2 (germline): DFQATT, SNEGSKA (reference sequence). Trimming cost V 2 bases and J 4 bases, with 9 bases left between them. The CDR3 length is 13 residues. CDR3 DNA sequence: TGCAGTGCTAGACCCGGACCGTACAATGAGCAGTTCTTC. Its protein product is CSARPGPYNEQFF.

In its sample, this clonotype was seen many times. V and J are TRBV12-3 or TRBV12-4 and TRBJ1-3; maybe TRBD1 (5 bases). Trimming shortened V by 3 bases and J by 4 bases, and 19 bases separated the two germline ends. The CDR3 consists of 17 residues. The CDR3 DNA follows: TGTGCCAGCAGTTTCGATATCGGCAGGGTGTACGGAAACACCATATATTTT. This translates into CASSFDIGRVYGNTIYF.

The chain combines TRBV6-6 with TRBJ2-1; 9 nucleotides line up with TRBD2. Germline values: CDR1 MNHNY, CDR2 SVGAGI (reference sequence). The V and J ends lost 2 bases and 11 bases, in that order; junction bases with no gene match: 7. The CDR3 covers 14 residues. CDR3 protein: CASSYGGGGDQQFF. The CDR3, as DNA: TGTGCCAGCAGTTACGGCGGCGGGGGGGACCAGCAGTTCTTC.

This clonotype appeared many times. The rearrangement links TRBV5-8 to TRBJ1-2; D gene ambiguous. This CDR3 spans 15 amino acids. V lost 1 base and J lost 0, with 10 bases in between. The germline V gene encodes CDR1 SGHTS and CDR2 YDEGEE. DNA for the CDR3: TGTGCCAGCAGCTTGCGCTCGCAGACTAACTATGGCTACACCTTC. Residues: CASSLRSQTNYGYTF. Variable domain in full (rest from reference TRBV5-8 and TRBJ1-2): EAGVTQSPTHLIKTRGQQATLRCSPISGHTSVYWYQQALGLGLQFLLWYDEGEERNRGNFPPRFSGRQFPNYSSELNVNALELEDSALYLCASSLRSQTNYGYTFGSGTRLTVV.

V gene TRBV5-4 combines with J gene TRBJ2-5, with TRBD1 matching 7 bases. The CDR3 has 16 amino acids. CDR1 and CDR2 from the germline V gene are SGHNT and YYREEE (reference sequence). V shed 3 bases and J 5 bases; nucleotides not matched to a gene: 13. The CDR3 nucleotides read TGTGCCAGCAGCTCTATGGGACAGAATATGGTGGAGACCCAGTACTTC. Its protein is CASSSMGQNMVETQYF.

This clonotype appeared a few times. CDR3 coding DNA: TGTGCCAGCAGCTTAGATCTCAGCAACTATGGCTACACCTTC. It yields the protein CASSLDLSNYGYTF. V usage is TRBV11-2 and J usage is TRBJ1-2, with D unclear. Germline V gives CDR1 SGHAT, CDR2 FQNNGV. The CDR3 spans 14 residues. V was cut by 0 bases and J by 2 bases, with 7 bases left in between. The full variable domain, with the rest looked up from reference TRBV11-2 and TRBJ1-2, is EAGVAQSPRYKIIEKRQSVAFWCNPISGHATLYWYQQILGQGPKLLIQFQNNGVVDDSQLPKDRFSAERLKGVDSTLKIQPAKLEDSAVYLCASSLDLSNYGYTFGSGTRLTVV.

The rearrangement uses TRBV11-2 and TRBJ1-2, with unresolved D. The germline V gene has CDR1 SGHAT and CDR2 FQNNGV. The CDR3 extends over 13 amino acids. Trimming stripped 0 bases from V and 8 bases from J, with 10 bases between. The CDR3 region has the DNA TGTGCCAGCAGCTTAGACGGTGTCTCCGGCTACACCTTC. Translating it yields CASSLDGVSGYTF.

V is TRBV7-2 and J is TRBJ2-7; TRBD1 matches at 9 bases. Germline V CDR1 and CDR2: SGHTA, FQGNSA. The CDR3 is made up of 16 amino acids. With V trimmed by 5 bases and J by 5 bases, 13 bases remained unmatched. CDR3 region: CASSAQVGQGHHEQYF. In nucleotides, the CDR3 is TGTGCCAGCAGCGCGCAAGTGGGACAGGGCCACCACGAGCAGTACTTC.

Many counts were recorded for this clonotype. J is TRBJ2-1 and V is TRBV11-2; D is undetermined. V was trimmed by 3 bases and J by 10 bases, leaving 13 bases between them. Per the germline V gene, CDR1 is SGHAT and CDR2 is FQNNGV. The CDR3 has 13 residues. CDR3 coding DNA: TGTGCCAGCAGCTTCCACCTAGGACGCGAGCAGTTCTTC. As protein: CASSFHLGREQFF. Drawing the rest from reference TRBV11-2 and TRBJ2-1, the complete variable domain is EAGVAQSPRYKIIEKRQSVAFWCNPISGHATLYWYQQILGQGPKLLIQFQNNGVVDDSQLPKDRFSAERLKGVDSTLKIQPAKLEDSAVYLCASSFHLGREQFFGPGTRLTVL.

This clonotype was detected many times. This chain links TRBV7-2 with TRBJ2-7; possible D gene TRBD1, 6 bases. Germline lookup yields CDR1 SGHTA and CDR2 FQGNSA. V was trimmed by 6 bases and J by 5 bases, leaving 11 bases between them. The CDR3 loop spans 12 amino acids. This CDR3 reads CASSLTGNEQYF. DNA of the CDR3: TGTGCCAGCAGTCTAACAGGGAACGAGCAGTACTTC.

This clonotype was recorded at least ten times. The chain recombines TRBV30 with TRBJ2-7, with D perhaps assigned TRBD1 or TRBD2 (5 bases each). This CDR3 has 12 amino acids. Looked up from germline, CDR1 is GTSNPN and CDR2 is SVGIG (reference sequence). V was cut by 4 bases and J by 6 bases, with 13 bases left in between. The CDR3 bases are TGTGCCTGGAACCCTGGGGACGGCGAGCAGTACTTC. This encodes CAWNPGDGEQYF.